This T cell receptor beta chain was captured by sequencing in a study of blood T cell repertoires in COVID-19. As for the study in general: Some COVID-19 samples were acute and others convalescent; all came from the United States, Italy and Spain.

Participant age was roughly 18 to 89 years, and participants resided in fewer than 30 US areas. Profiled with immunoSEQ multiplex PCR; TCRdb holds only in-frame clones, not every one. This table holds 380,000 or so clones, around 90% found once. The source is a woman aged 35 to 49 with acute COVID-19. The sequencing input was PBMCs or T cells enriched from blood (not recorded which).

CDR3 sequence reads: CASSWDRGGLYGYTF. The CDR3 nucleotides read TGTGCCAGCAGCTGGGACAGGGGGGGCCTCTATGGCTACACCTTC. The chain has TRBV5-4 and TRBJ1-2; TRBD1 aligns across 11 bases. The CDR3 totals 15 residues. Looked up from germline, CDR1 is SGHNT and CDR2 is YYREEE (reference sequence). V trimming: 3 bases; J trimming: 4 bases; junction bases outside the gene matches: 5.